This TCR beta chain was captured in a study of blood T cell repertoires in COVID-19. About this clone itself: This may be a read error: a much more frequent sequence differs by one nucleotide. Other DNA sequences from this sample encode an identical CDR3 as well.

Repertoires were generated with immunoSEQ multiplex PCR, while TCRdb's copy carries only in-frame clones and drops some. Here the sample spans 330,000 or so clones, around 87% being singletons. Germline V gene data show CDR1 as SGHAT and CDR2 as FQNNGV. There are 16 residues in the CDR3. J is TRBJ2-6 and V is TRBV11-2, with D unclear. The source of this sequence is a man aged 35 to 55 in a cohort exposed to, infected with or recovered from COVID-19 (not recorded which). The sequenced sample was PBMCs or T cells enriched from blood (not recorded which). The DNA for the CDR3 is TGCGCCAGCAGCTTAGTCCCCAGCTCTGGGGCCAACGTCCTGACTTTC. Amino acid sequence: CASSLVPSSGANVLTF. The full variable domain, completed using reference TRBV11-2 and TRBJ2-6, is EAGVAQSPRYKIIEKRQSVAFWCNPISGHATLYWYQQILGQGPKLLIQFQNNGVVDDSQLPKDRFSAERLKGVDSTLKIQPAKLEDSAVYLCASSLVPSSGANVLTFGAGSRLTVL.